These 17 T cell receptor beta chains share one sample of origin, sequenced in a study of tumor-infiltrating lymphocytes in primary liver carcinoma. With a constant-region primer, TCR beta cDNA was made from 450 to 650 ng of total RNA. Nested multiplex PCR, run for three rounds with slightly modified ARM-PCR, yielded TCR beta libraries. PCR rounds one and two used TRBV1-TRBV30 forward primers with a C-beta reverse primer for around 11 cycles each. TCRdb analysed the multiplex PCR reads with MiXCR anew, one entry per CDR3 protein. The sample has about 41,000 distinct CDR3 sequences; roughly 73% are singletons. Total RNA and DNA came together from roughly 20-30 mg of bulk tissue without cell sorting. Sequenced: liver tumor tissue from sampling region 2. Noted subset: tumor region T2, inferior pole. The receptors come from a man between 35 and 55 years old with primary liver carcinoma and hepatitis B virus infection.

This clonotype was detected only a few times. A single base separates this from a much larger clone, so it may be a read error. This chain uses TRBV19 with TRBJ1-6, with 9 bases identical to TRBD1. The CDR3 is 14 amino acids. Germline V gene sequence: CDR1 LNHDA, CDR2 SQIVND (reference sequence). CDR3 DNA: TGTGCCTCGGGCGGGGACAGGGATAATCCACCCCTCCACTTT. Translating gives CASGGDRDNPPLHF.

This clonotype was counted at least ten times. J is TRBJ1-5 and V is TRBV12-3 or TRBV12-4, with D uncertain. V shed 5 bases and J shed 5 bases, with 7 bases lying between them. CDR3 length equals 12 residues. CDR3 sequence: CASSIYDQPQHF. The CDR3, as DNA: TGTGCCAGCAGTATATACGATCAGCCCCAGCATTTT.

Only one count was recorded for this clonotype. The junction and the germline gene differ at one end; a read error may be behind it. The CDR3 is CTSSSNRNSYKQYF. Here the CDR3 DNA reads TGTACCAGTAGCTCTAACAGGAACTCCTACAAGCAGTACTTC. The rearrangement links TRBV11-2 to TRBJ2-7, with D tentatively TRBD1 (5 bases). The CDR3 length is 14 residues. Germline V gene lookup returns CDR1 SGHAT and CDR2 FQNNGV. Full variable domain (rest looked up from reference TRBV11-2 and TRBJ2-7): EAGVAQSPRYKIIEKRQSVAFWCNPISGHATLYWYQQILGQGPKLLIQFQNNGVVDDSQLPKDRFSAERLKGVDSTLKIQPAKLEDSAVYLCTSSSNRNSYKQYFGPGTRLTVT.

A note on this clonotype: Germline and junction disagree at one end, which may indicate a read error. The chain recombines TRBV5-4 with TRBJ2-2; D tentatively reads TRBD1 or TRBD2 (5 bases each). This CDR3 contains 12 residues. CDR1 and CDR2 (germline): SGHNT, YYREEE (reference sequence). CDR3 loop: CASSEDTGELLF. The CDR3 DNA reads TGTGCCAGCAGTGAGGACACCGGGGAGCTGCTTTTT. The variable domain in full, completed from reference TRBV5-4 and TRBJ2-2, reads ETGVTQSPTHLIKTRGQQVTLRCSSQSGHNTVSWYQQALGQGPQFIFQYYREEENGRGNFPPRFSGLQFPNYSSELNVNALELDDSALYLCASSEDTGELLFGEGSRLTVL.

The DNA of the CDR3 is TGTGCCAACAGGTTTCCTGGGACTAGCGGAACCAAAAACATTCAGTACTTC. Its translation is CANRFPGTSGTKNIQYF. This rearrangement joins TRBV11-1 to TRBJ2-4, with 11 nucleotides matching TRBD2. The germline CDR1 and CDR2 sequences are SGHAT and FQDESV (reference sequence). The V segment lost 10 bases and the J segment 2 bases; nucleotides outside the gene matches: 13. This CDR3 has 17 residues.

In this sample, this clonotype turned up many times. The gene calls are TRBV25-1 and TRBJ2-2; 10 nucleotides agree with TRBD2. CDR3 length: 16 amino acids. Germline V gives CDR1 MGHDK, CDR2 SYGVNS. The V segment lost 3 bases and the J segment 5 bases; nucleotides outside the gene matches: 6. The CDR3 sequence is CASSDLLAGETGELFF. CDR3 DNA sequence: TGTGCCAGCAGTGACCTCCTAGCGGGAGAAACCGGGGAGCTGTTTTTT. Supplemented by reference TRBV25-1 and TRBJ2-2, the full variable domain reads EADIYQTPRYLVIGTGKKITLECSQTMGHDKMYWYQQDPGMELHLIHYSYGVNSTEKGDLSSESTVSRIRTEHFPLTLESARPSHTSQYLCASSDLLAGETGELFFGEGSRLTVL.

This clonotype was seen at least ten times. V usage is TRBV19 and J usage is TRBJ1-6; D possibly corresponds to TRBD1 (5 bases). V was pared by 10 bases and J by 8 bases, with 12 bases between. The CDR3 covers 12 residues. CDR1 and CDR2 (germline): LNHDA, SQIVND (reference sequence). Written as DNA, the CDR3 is TGTGCCACGAGGACACTTGATTCACCCCTCCACTTT. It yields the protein CATRTLDSPLHF.

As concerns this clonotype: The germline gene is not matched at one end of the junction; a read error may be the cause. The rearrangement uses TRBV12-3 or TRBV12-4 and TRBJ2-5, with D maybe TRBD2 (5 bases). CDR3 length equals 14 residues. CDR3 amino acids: CASSSVRAGESQYF. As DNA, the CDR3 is TGTGCCAGCAGTTCAGTGCGTGCCGGGGAGAGCCAGTACTTC.

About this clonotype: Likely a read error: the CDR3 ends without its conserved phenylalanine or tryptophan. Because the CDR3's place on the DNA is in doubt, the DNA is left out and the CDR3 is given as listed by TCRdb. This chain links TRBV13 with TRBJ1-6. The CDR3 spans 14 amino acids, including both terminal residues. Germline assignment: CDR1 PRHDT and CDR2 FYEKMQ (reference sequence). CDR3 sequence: CASSLSRGNSPLQY.

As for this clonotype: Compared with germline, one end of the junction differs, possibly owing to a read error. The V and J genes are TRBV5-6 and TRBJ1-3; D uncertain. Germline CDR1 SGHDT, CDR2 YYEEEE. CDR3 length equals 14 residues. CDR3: CVSSFSGAGNTIYF. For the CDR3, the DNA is TGTGTCAGCAGCTTCAGTGGCGCTGGAAACACCATATATTTT.

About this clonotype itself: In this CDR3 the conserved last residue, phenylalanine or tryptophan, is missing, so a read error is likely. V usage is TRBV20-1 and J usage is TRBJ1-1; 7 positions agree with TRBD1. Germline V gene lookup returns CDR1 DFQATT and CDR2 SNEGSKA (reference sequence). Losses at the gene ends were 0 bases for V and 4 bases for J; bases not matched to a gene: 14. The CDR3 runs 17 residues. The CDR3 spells CSARDLPLTGLGTEAFS. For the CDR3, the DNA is TGCAGTGCTAGAGATTTACCTTTGACAGGGCTCGGCACTGAAGCTTTCTCT.

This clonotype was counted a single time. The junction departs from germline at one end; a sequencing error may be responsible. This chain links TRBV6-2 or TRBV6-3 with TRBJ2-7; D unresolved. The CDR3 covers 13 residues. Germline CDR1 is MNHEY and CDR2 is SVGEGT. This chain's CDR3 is CASNYELPYERYF. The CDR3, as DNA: TGTGCCAGCAATTACGAGCTACCATACGAGCGGTACTTC.

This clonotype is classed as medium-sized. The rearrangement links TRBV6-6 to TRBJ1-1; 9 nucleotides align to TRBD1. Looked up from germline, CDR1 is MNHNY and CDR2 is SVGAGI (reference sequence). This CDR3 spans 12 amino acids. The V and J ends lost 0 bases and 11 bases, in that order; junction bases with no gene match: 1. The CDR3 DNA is TGTGCCAGCAGTTACTCAGGACAGGGGGCTTTCTTT. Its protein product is CASSYSGQGAFF.

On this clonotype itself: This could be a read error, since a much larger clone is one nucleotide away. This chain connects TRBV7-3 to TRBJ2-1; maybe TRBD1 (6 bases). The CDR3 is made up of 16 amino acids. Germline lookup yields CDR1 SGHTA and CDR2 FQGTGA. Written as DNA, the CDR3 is TGTGCCAGCAGCTTAAGAGGGGGAGATCACTACAATAAGCAGTTCTTC. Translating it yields CASSLRGGDHYNKQFF. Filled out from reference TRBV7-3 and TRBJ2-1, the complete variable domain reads GAGVSQTPSNKVTEKGKYVELRCDPISGHTALYWYRQSLGQGPEFLIYFQGTGAADDSGLPNDRFFAVRPEGSVSTLKIQRTERGDSAVYLCASSLRGGDHYNKQFFGPGTRLTVL.

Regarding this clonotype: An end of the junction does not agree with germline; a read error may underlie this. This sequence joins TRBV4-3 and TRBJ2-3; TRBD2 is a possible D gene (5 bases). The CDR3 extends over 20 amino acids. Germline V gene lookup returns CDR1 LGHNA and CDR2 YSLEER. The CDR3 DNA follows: TGCGTCAGCAGCCAAGATCTTCCCTCCGGTACTAGAGGGAGAGCAGATACGCAGTATTTT. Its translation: CVSSQDLPSGTRGRADTQYF.

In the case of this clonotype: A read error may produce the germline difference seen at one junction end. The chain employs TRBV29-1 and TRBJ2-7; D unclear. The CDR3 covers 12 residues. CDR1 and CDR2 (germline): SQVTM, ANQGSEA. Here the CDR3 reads CSVASPTYEQYF. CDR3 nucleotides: TGCAGCGTTGCGTCACCCACCTATGAGCAGTATTTC.

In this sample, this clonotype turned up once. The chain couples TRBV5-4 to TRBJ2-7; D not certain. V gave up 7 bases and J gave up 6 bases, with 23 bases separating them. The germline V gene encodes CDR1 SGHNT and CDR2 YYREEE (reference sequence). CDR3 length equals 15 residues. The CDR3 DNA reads TGTGCCAGCGGCTCTGGGTCAGGCGCGATAGGCGAGCAGTACTTC. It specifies CASGSGSGAIGEQYF.